Each of the 27 T cell receptor beta chains below was sequenced from the same sample in a study of vaccination and CD4 T cells after COVID-19. Documented time point: late sampling 161 to 241 days after vaccination in three convalescent patients. Treatment specified: roughly nine-day PBMC culture with coronavirus spike peptide pools or control peptides (ViraFEST assay). The antigens these receptors bind are not known. At the Johns Hopkins FTIC core, DNA taken from cultured CD4+ T cells was sequenced by way of the Oncomine TCR Beta short-read assay. Each CDR3 protein gets one entry after TCRdb re-called the PCR reads with MiXCR. The table lists approximately 23,000 distinct CDR3 sequences, around two fifths of them singletons, with roughly 27% in the top ten. The material sequenced was CD4+ T cells from blood, cultured in vitro, taken about 7 months after SARS-CoV-2 vaccination. The receptor set was obtained from a human donor who had recovered from COVID-19.

The chain uses TRBV12-3 or TRBV12-4 and TRBJ2-5, with 8 bases identical to TRBD2. V shed 5 bases, J shed 5 bases, and the junction held 16 bases outside the gene matches. This CDR3 region has 17 residues. The CDR3 spells CASSPRGREGLGETQYF. CDR3 in DNA: TGTGCCAGCAGTCCCCGGGGTCGGGAGGGCCTAGGGGAGACCCAGTACTTC.

This clonotype has only a few counts. This rearrangement joins TRBV24-1 to TRBJ2-1, with 9 bases fitting TRBD2. In germline, CDR1 is KGHDR, CDR2 SFDVKD. The CDR3 loop spans 16 amino acids. Trimming took 5 bases from V and 5 from J; bases not matched to a gene: 9. The CDR3 nucleotides read TGTGCCACCAGTGCTCCGCTAGCGGGGCGTAACAATGAGCAGTTCTTC. Amino acids: CATSAPLAGRNNEQFF.

The V gene is TRBV20-1, the J gene TRBJ1-2; the D is unclear. Germline CDR1 and CDR2: DFQATT and SNEGSKA (reference sequence). V lost 3 bases, J lost 4 bases, and 9 bases lay in between. This CDR3 spans 12 amino acids. CDR3 DNA: TGCAGTGCTAGTGGTGGAGGCTATGGCTACACCTTC. It specifies CSASGGGYGYTF.

This chain joins TRBV18 and TRBJ2-7, with D possibly matching TRBD1 (6 bases). In germline, CDR1 is KGHSH, CDR2 LQKENI. The CDR3 is 14 amino acids. Trimming shortened V by 3 bases and J by 4 bases, and 13 bases separated the two germline ends. The CDR3 coding sequence is TGTGCCAGCTCACCGGGTAACAGGGTATACGAGCAGTACTTC. Its protein product is CASSPGNRVYEQYF.

The rearrangement joins TRBV28 to TRBJ2-1, with D hard to call. Per germline, CDR1 MDHEN and CDR2 SYDVKM. V was trimmed by 7 bases and J by 9 bases, leaving 16 bases between them. CDR3 length: 13 amino acids. The CDR3 reads CASIHRPSSEQFF. In nucleotides, the CDR3 is TGTGCCAGCATCCACAGACCGTCAAGTGAGCAGTTCTTC. Drawing the rest from reference TRBV28 and TRBJ2-1, the complete variable domain is DVKVTQSSRYLVKRTGEKVFLECVQDMDHENMFWYRQDPGLGLRLIYFSYDVKMKEKGDIPEGYSVSREKKERFSLILESASTNQTSMYLCASIHRPSSEQFFGPGTRLTVL.

The V gene is TRBV6-1, the J gene TRBJ2-5; tentatively, D is TRBD1 (5 bases). The germline V gene encodes CDR1 MNHNS and CDR2 SASEGT. Between the trimmed V and J ends, which lost 3 bases and 2 bases, there was a span of 13 bases. The CDR3 is made up of 15 amino acids. The CDR3 DNA follows: TGTGCCAGCAGTGATTGGGGCCTGGGGCAAGAGACCCAGTACTTC. As protein: CASSDWGLGQETQYF.

This clonotype was counted only a few times. One junction end does not reproduce the germline sequence, and a read error may be involved. V is TRBV7-6 and J is TRBJ2-5; D is unresolved. The CDR3 is made up of 13 amino acids. Germline assignment: CDR1 SGHVS and CDR2 FNYEAQ. CDR3 coding DNA: TGTGCTAGCAGCTTTGGGCTTCAGGAGACCCAGTACTTC. Amino acids: CASSFGLQETQYF.

The chain uses TRBV20-1 and TRBJ2-3, with 8 nucleotides matching TRBD2. This CDR3 region has 16 residues. With 6 bases clipped from V and 3 bases from J, the junction kept 14 bases outside the gene matches. CDR1 and CDR2 from the germline V gene are DFQATT and SNEGSKA (reference sequence). In DNA form, the CDR3 reads TGCAGTGCCCACGGGCCCCCCCGGGGGGGAACAGATACGCAGTATTTT. Its translation is CSAHGPPRGGTDTQYF.

This rearrangement joins TRBV11-2 to TRBJ1-2; TRBD1 might be the D (6 bases). CDR1 and CDR2 (germline): SGHAT, FQNNGV. V was trimmed by 5 bases and J by 3 bases, leaving 13 bases between them. The CDR3 contains 14 residues. The CDR3 coding sequence is TGTGCCAGCAGCGCGTTCGGACAGTACTATGGCTACACCTTC. It translates to CASSAFGQYYGYTF.

By frequency in the sample, this clonotype is medium-sized. The CDR3 spells CATSSGRDSDSNQPQHF. DNA of the CDR3: TGTGCCACCAGCAGTGGTAGGGACAGCGATAGCAATCAGCCCCAGCATTTT. The chain joins TRBV15 to TRBJ1-5; TRBD1 agrees at 7 bases. The ends lost 3 bases at V and 0 bases at J; junction bases unmatched: 8. The germline CDR1 and CDR2 sequences are LNHNV and YYDKDF (reference sequence). The CDR3 spans 17 residues.

The rearrangement joins TRBV19 to TRBJ1-2; D gene ambiguous. The V gene's germline CDR1 is LNHDA and CDR2 SQIVND (reference sequence). Trimming shortened V by 8 bases and J by 3 bases, and 7 bases separated the two germline ends. This CDR3 spans 11 amino acids. This CDR3 is CASSADYGYTF. CDR3 nucleotides: TGTGCCAGTTCGGCAGACTATGGCTACACCTTC.

The chain couples TRBV6-1 to TRBJ2-7, with TRBD1 identical over 7 bases. J lost 3 bases, V lost 5 bases, and 4 bases had no gene match. In germline, CDR1 is MNHNS, CDR2 SASEGT. This CDR3 is 13 amino acids long. DNA for the CDR3: TGTGCCAGCAGTAAGGGACAGAACTACGAGCAGTACTTC. As protein: CASSKGQNYEQYF.

This clonotype was observed at least ten times. The V call is TRBV11-3, the J call TRBJ2-1, with 10 positions matching TRBD2. The V gene's germline CDR1 is SGHNT and CDR2 YENEEA. The CDR3 runs to 17 residues. The junction had 11 bases not matched to a gene; V was cut back by 5 bases and J by 4 bases. The CDR3 spells CASSHALPGLAYNEQFF. DNA of the CDR3: TGTGCCAGCAGCCACGCACTTCCGGGACTAGCGTACAATGAGCAGTTCTTC.

CDR3 amino acids: CASSPGETNTEAFF. CDR3 DNA: TGTGCCAGCTCACCGGGGGAAACGAACACTGAAGCTTTCTTT. The genes are TRBV18 and TRBJ1-1; maybe TRBD1 (5 bases). Between the trimmed V and J ends, which lost 3 bases and 1 base, there was a span of 9 bases. The CDR3 runs 14 residues. CDR1 KGHSH and CDR2 LQKENI come from the germline V gene.

The rearrangement joins TRBV20-1 to TRBJ2-7; 8 nucleotides line up with TRBD2. V dropped 8 bases and J dropped 3; count of bases not matched to a gene: 9. The CDR3 has 13 residues. Germline V gene data show CDR1 as DFQATT and CDR2 as SNEGSKA (reference sequence). Written as DNA, the CDR3 is TGCAGTACCTCGGGGGGGGGTCGCTACGAGCAGTACTTC. Translation: CSTSGGGRYEQYF.

This clonotype was observed a handful of times. An end of the junction does not agree with germline; a read error may underlie this. The V call is TRBV7-7, the J call TRBJ1-6, with a weak D call TRBD1 (5 bases). This CDR3 spans 13 amino acids. Looked up from germline, CDR1 is SSHAT and CDR2 is FNYEAQ (reference sequence). The CDR3 region is CASSLGADSPLHF. In nucleotides, the CDR3 is TGTGCTAGCAGCTTAGGGGCGGATTCACCCCTCCACTTT. Drawing the rest from reference TRBV7-7 and TRBJ1-6, the complete variable domain is GAGVSQSPRYKVTKRGQDVTLRCDPISSHATLYWYQQALGQGPEFLTYFNYEAQPDKSGLPSDRFSAERPEGSISTLTIQRTEQRDSAMYRCASSLGADSPLHFGNGTRLTVT.

The chain combines TRBV6-1 with TRBJ2-5; TRBD2 aligns across 9 bases. Germline CDR1 reads MNHNS; CDR2 reads SASEGT. J gave up 2 bases and V 6 bases, and 1 base lay outside the gene matches. The CDR3 is 13 residues long. This chain's CDR3 is CASRLAGQETQYF. The CDR3 bases are TGTGCCAGCAGGCTAGCGGGGCAAGAGACCCAGTACTTC.

The DNA of the CDR3 is TGTGCCAGCAGTTACGGGCAGGGGGCCTCCTACGAGCAGTACTTC. Translated, it gives CASSYGQGASYEQYF. The chain carries TRBV6-2 or TRBV6-3 and TRBJ2-7; 8 bases align to TRBD1. Germline V gives CDR1 MNHEY, CDR2 SVGEGT. The length of the CDR3 is 15 residues. The V segment lost 2 bases and the J segment 0 bases; nucleotides outside the gene matches: 3.

This clonotype is termed medium-sized. The V gene is TRBV11-2, the J gene TRBJ1-2, with 8 bases matching TRBD1. Germline V CDR1 and CDR2: SGHAT, FQNNGV. V gave up 5 bases and J gave up 3 bases; unmatched junction bases: 11. The CDR3 consists of 16 residues. The CDR3 sequence: CASSTGQASWDYGYTF. The CDR3 DNA is TGTGCCAGCAGCACGGGACAGGCGTCATGGGACTATGGCTACACCTTC. Filled out from reference TRBV11-2 and TRBJ1-2, the complete variable domain reads EAGVAQSPRYKIIEKRQSVAFWCNPISGHATLYWYQQILGQGPKLLIQFQNNGVVDDSQLPKDRFSAERLKGVDSTLKIQPAKLEDSAVYLCASSTGQASWDYGYTFGSGTRLTVV.

This clonotype has just a few counts. The chain uses TRBV20-1 and TRBJ2-3; 12 nucleotides agree with TRBD2. V dropped 5 bases and J dropped 5; count of bases not matched to a gene: 8. Germline CDR1 and CDR2: DFQATT and SNEGSKA (reference sequence). CDR3 length: 15 amino acids. The CDR3 coding sequence is TGCAGTGCTGGCGGACTAGCGGGATGGGGAGATACGCAGTATTTT. This codes for CSAGGLAGWGDTQYF.

The chain carries TRBV20-1 and TRBJ2-5, with D possibly matching TRBD2 (6 bases). Trimming shortened V by 6 bases and J by 3 bases, and 11 bases separated the two germline ends. The CDR3 covers 12 residues. Germline CDR1 is DFQATT and CDR2 is SNEGSKA (reference sequence). CDR3 loop: CSAWTGEETQYF. Here the CDR3 DNA reads TGCAGTGCCTGGACGGGAGAAGAGACCCAGTACTTC.

J is TRBJ2-7 and V is TRBV7-9; a possible D gene is TRBD1 (6 bases). V was shortened by 5 bases and J by 2 bases, with 16 bases between the two germline ends. The CDR3 runs to 15 residues. Germline V gene data show CDR1 as SEHNR and CDR2 as FQNEAQ (reference sequence). The CDR3 loop reads CASSPFAGATYEQYF. The CDR3 DNA follows: TGTGCCAGCAGCCCATTTGCAGGGGCCACCTACGAGCAGTACTTC.

This sequence joins TRBV20-1 and TRBJ1-5; D ambiguous. The CDR3 is 14 amino acids. The V end was cut by 0 bases, the J end by 7 bases, with 13 bases between. Germline loops: CDR1 DFQATT, CDR2 SNEGSKA (reference sequence). CDR3 in DNA: TGCAGTGCTAGAGATAGCAAGAGCGGGCAGCCCCAGCATTTT. Its protein is CSARDSKSGQPQHF.

The chain is built from TRBV6-5 and TRBJ2-7; a possible D gene is TRBD1 (7 bases). The CDR3 runs 14 residues. Germline V lookup: CDR1 MNHEY, CDR2 SVGAGI. The germline V and J ends were trimmed by 3 bases and 3 bases, with 12 bases remaining between them. CDR3 in amino acids: CASSYRQGGYEQYF. CDR3 nucleotides: TGTGCCAGCAGTTATCGACAGGGAGGCTACGAGCAGTACTTC.

The chain couples TRBV19 to TRBJ1-1, with 7 bases matching TRBD1. Unmatched junction bases numbered 5, after V lost 4 bases and J lost 6 bases. The CDR3 is made up of 13 amino acids. The germline V gene encodes CDR1 LNHDA and CDR2 SQIVND (reference sequence). Written as DNA, the CDR3 is TGTGCCAGTAGTACCGGACAGGCCGCTGAAGCTTTCTTT. Translated: CASSTGQAAEAFF.

In this sample, this clonotype is medium-sized. The chain is built from TRBV20-1 and TRBJ1-5; D perhaps matches TRBD1 (5 bases). The germline V gene encodes CDR1 DFQATT and CDR2 SNEGSKA (reference sequence). V was trimmed by 3 bases and J by 2 bases, leaving 8 bases between them. The CDR3 has 13 amino acids. CDR3 DNA: TGCAGTGCTAGGGGGGACCGCAATCAGCCCCAGCATTTT. Its translation is CSARGDRNQPQHF.

This clonotype was observed a few times. The chain carries TRBV27 and TRBJ2-7, with a weak D call TRBD2 (5 bases). Trimming cost V 5 bases and J 2 bases, with 13 bases left between them. Germline CDR1 MNHEY, CDR2 SMNVEV (reference sequence). This CDR3 is 14 amino acids long. CDR3: CASSPTRFAYEQYF. The DNA of the CDR3 is TGTGCCAGCAGTCCCACTAGGTTTGCCTACGAGCAGTACTTC.